This T cell receptor beta chain was identified in a study of T cell repertoires in cytomegalovirus infection. Overall study: Carrying CMV and the relevant HLA type showed in public TCR beta signatures. Study-wide points: Predominance within the ex vivo response was attributable to HLA-C-restricted CMV-specific TCR beta clonotypes. CMV carriers with the relevant HLA were identified by cumulative public TCR beta family frequency.

The V end lost 2 bases, the J end lost 5 bases, and 10 bases lay between the germline ends. The CDR3 runs 13 residues. Per the germline V gene, CDR1 is SGHTA and CDR2 is FQGNSA. Many counts were recorded for this clonotype. Its antigen is currently unknown. TCRdb reprocessed the reads via MiXCR and lists one record per CDR3 protein. The sample shows 200,000 to 300,000 distinct CDR3 sequences, 9.1% of them seen only once. The chain couples TRBV7-2 to TRBJ2-7, with D tentatively TRBD1 or TRBD2 (5 bases each). The TCR sequence derives from a human donor in good health (CMV status not recorded). Some clones in this sample may be carry-over from other donors' samples. Sequencing was performed on PBMCs. The CDR3: CASSLLQGDEQYF. As DNA, the CDR3 is TGTGCCAGCAGCTTACTCCAGGGAGACGAGCAGTACTTC.